This T cell receptor (beta chain) derives from a study of T cell responses to AZD1222 COVID-19 vaccine. Using immunoSEQ multiplex PCR, the repertoire was profiled, and TCRdb retains in-frame clones only, with some absent. The table lists 90,000 to 150,000 clones, about nine tenths of them singletons. The germline V gene has CDR1 MDHEN and CDR2 SYDVKM. V was clipped by 7 bases and J by 2 bases; unmatched bases: 8. The CDR3 loop spans 14 amino acids. With regard to this clone: The antigen remains undetermined.

Overall study findings and caveats: Sampling that yielded the repertoires occurred only after the peak T cell response. Spike regions recognized by vaccine-associated CD4 TCRs spanned the protein, led by 160-218 and 743-854. A reported finding is that nearly half of spike-specific TCRs target unmutated variant regions.

The chain links TRBV28 to TRBJ2-7, with 7 nucleotides matching TRBD2. The TCR originated in an adult in good health. Sequenced here: peripheral blood, sampled on day 0 of AZD1222 vaccination. CDR3: CASTPSGLTYEQYF. In DNA, the CDR3 is TGTGCCAGCACCCCTTCGGGACTAACCTACGAGCAGTACTTC.